This entry describes one T cell receptor beta chain. Its antigen is unidentified. This entry comes from a study of CD8+CD57+ T cells in acquired aplastic anemia. For the study at large: The average for DNA from sorted CD4+ and CD8+ cells was 3.2 ug. In CD4+ cells, healthy donors produced an average of around 11 million reads. Study findings and constraints: Patients and controls were not found to differ significantly in CD8+ Simpson's diversity. The study identified more than 25 CD8+ CDR3 sequences shared by patients and controls.

It was genomic DNA that served as the template for profiling TCR beta VDJ and CDR3. TCRdb passed the reads through MiXCR, listing each CDR3 protein once. The table includes more than 100,000 distinct CDR3 sequences, less than 45% detected once. Sequencing was performed on sorted CD4+, CD8+, or CD8+CD57+ T cells (not recorded which) from PBMCs. This receptor was identified in a human donor in good health, serving as a control.

The CDR3 region is CASGLAGNTEAFF. Here the CDR3 DNA reads TGTGCTAGTGGTTTAGCGGGGAACACTGAAGCTTTCTTT. The chain joins TRBV12-5 to TRBJ1-1; D not certain. V was cut by 3 bases and J by 1 base, with 6 bases left in between. Germline V lookup: CDR1 LGHNT, CDR2 FRNRAP. The CDR3 is 13 amino acids.